This passage covers 32 T cell receptor beta chains from one sample sequenced in a study of shared clonotypes between healthy human individuals. Sequencing was performed with immunoSEQ multiplex PCR; in TCRdb, only in-frame clones are kept and a portion is missing. The data contain 600,000 to 750,000 clones, roughly 72% of them singletons. Sequencing was performed on memory CD4+ T cells sorted from blood. As for subset: CD45RA-negative fraction. Source of these receptors: a woman in her 30s in good health.

This clone has only one observation. The V call is TRBV18, the J call TRBJ2-6, with D unclear. V shed 3 bases and J shed 4 bases, with 10 bases lying between them. Germline V gene data show CDR1 as KGHSH and CDR2 as LQKENI. The CDR3 consists of 15 residues. The CDR3 loop reads CASSPSRQGANVLTF. The CDR3 nucleotides are TGTGCCAGCTCACCCAGCCGGCAGGGGGCCAACGTCCTGACTTTC. Full variable domain (missing parts from reference TRBV18 and TRBJ2-6): NAGVMQNPRHLVRRRGQEARLRCSPMKGHSHVYWYRQLPEEGLKFMVYLQKENIIDESGMPKERFSAEFPKEGPSILRIQQVVRGDSAAYFCASSPSRQGANVLTFGAGSRLTVL.

A single count supports this clone. This chain joins TRBV5-6 and TRBJ2-5; maybe TRBD1 (5 bases). Trimming left V 4 bases short and J 2 bases short, with 12 bases between. The CDR3 consists of 14 residues. The V gene's germline CDR1 is SGHDT and CDR2 YYEEEE. Here the CDR3 DNA reads TGTGCCAGCAGCCAATCAGGGTTGCAAGAGACCCAGTACTTC. Translated, it gives CASSQSGLQETQYF.

The chain links TRBV19 to TRBJ1-5; perhaps TRBD1 as D (6 bases). The CDR3 loop spans 14 amino acids. From germline, CDR1 is LNHDA and CDR2 SQIVND (reference sequence). V shed 4 bases and J shed 4 bases, with 11 bases lying between them. The DNA for the CDR3 is TGTGCCAGTAGTACAATCCAGGGGAATCAGCCCCAGCATTTT. Its protein is CASSTIQGNQPQHF.

This clone was observed a few times. The rearrangement joins TRBV29-1 to TRBJ2-3; TRBD2 matches at 9 bases. The germline V gene has CDR1 SQVTM and CDR2 ANQGSEA. V lost 6 bases to trimming and J lost 2 bases; unmatched junction nucleotides: 12. This CDR3 spans 16 amino acids. For the CDR3, the DNA is TGCAGCGTCCGAGTATCTAGCGGGATAACCACAGATACGCAGTATTTT. This encodes CSVRVSSGITTDTQYF.

V and J are TRBV13 and TRBJ2-7, with 15 positions matching TRBD2. The germline V gene encodes CDR1 PRHDT and CDR2 FYEKMQ (reference sequence). This CDR3 region has 15 residues. Trimming at V came to 4 bases and at J to 4 bases, leaving 2 bases not matched to a gene. As DNA, the CDR3 is TGTGCCAGCAGCTGGGGGACTAGCGGGAGGTACGAGCAGTACTTC. It encodes CASSWGTSGRYEQYF.

The chain recombines TRBV30 with TRBJ2-3, with a possible D match to TRBD1 (5 bases). The CDR3 has 14 amino acids. Looked up from germline, CDR1 is GTSNPN and CDR2 is SVGIG (reference sequence). V lost 4 bases to trimming and J lost 6 bases, with 17 bases between them. The CDR3 is CAWTRPRAWDTQYF. The CDR3 DNA sequence: TGTGCCTGGACGCGGCCCAGGGCCTGGGATACGCAGTATTTT.

V and J are TRBV11-2 and TRBJ2-1; D could derive from TRBD1 or TRBD2 (5 bases each). This CDR3 spans 16 amino acids. CDR1 and CDR2 (germline): SGHAT, FQNNGV. V shed 6 bases and J shed 9 bases, with 24 bases lying between them. The CDR3 bases are TGTGCCAGCAGGGAAGCAGTCGGTGAGGGGAGCGGTGAGCAGTTCTTC. Amino acids: CASREAVGEGSGEQFF.

This clone occurred a few times. The chain carries TRBV2 and TRBJ1-2; 11 bases are shared with TRBD1. V was clipped by 6 bases and J by 8 bases; unmatched bases: 11. The germline V gene has CDR1 SNHLY and CDR2 FYNNEI. The CDR3 contains 15 residues. CDR3 coding DNA: TGTGCCAGCAGCGGACAGGGGGCGGCGTCGGAAGGCTACACCTTC. It translates to CASSGQGAASEGYTF. Full variable domain (outside the CDR3, taken from reference TRBV2 and TRBJ1-2): EPEVTQTPSHQVTQMGQEVILRCVPISNHLYFYWYRQILGQKVEFLVSFYNNEISEKSEIFDDQFSVERPDGSNFTLKIRSTKLEDSAMYFCASSGQGAASEGYTFGSGTRLTVV.

In this sample, this clone turned up a few times. The chain joins TRBV18 to TRBJ2-7, with TRBD2 matching over 7 bases. CDR1 is KGHSH, CDR2 LQKENI, per germline. CDR3 length: 14 amino acids. The V segment lost 3 bases and the J segment 2 bases; nucleotides outside the gene matches: 4. The CDR3 region has the DNA TGTGCCAGCTCACCTACACTAGCGACCTACGAGCAGTACTTC. It encodes CASSPTLATYEQYF.

This clone was counted once. The rearrangement uses TRBV7-9 and TRBJ1-6; TRBD1 agrees at 9 bases. The length of the CDR3 is 15 residues. Trimming removed 5 bases from V and 5 bases from J; junction bases left unmatched: 4. CDR1 is SEHNR, CDR2 FQNEAQ, per germline (reference sequence). The CDR3 DNA reads as TGTGCCAGCAGCCACTGGACAGGGGATAATTCACCCCTCCACTTT. Its translation is CASSHWTGDNSPLHF.

The CDR3 sequence is CASSEGVLDTQYF. The DNA of the CDR3 is TGTGCCAGCAGTGAAGGGGTCCTGGATACGCAGTATTTT. The V and J genes are TRBV25-1 and TRBJ2-3; D ambiguous. The CDR3 is made up of 13 amino acids. V was trimmed by 2 bases and J by 6 bases, leaving 9 bases between them. Germline-derived CDR1 and CDR2 are MGHDK and SYGVNS.

The J gene is TRBJ2-2, the V gene TRBV28; tentative D call: TRBD2 (6 bases). The CDR3 runs to 19 residues. V lost 3 bases and J 2 bases, leaving 22 bases between the germline ends. Germline assignment: CDR1 MDHEN and CDR2 SYDVKM. CDR3 sequence: CASSFDFRRARPNTGELFF. CDR3 DNA sequence: TGTGCCAGCAGTTTTGATTTTAGGAGGGCTCGACCTAACACCGGGGAGCTGTTTTTT.

V gene TRBV27 combines with J gene TRBJ2-7, with 13 bases identical to TRBD2. Germline V gene data show CDR1 as MNHEY and CDR2 as SMNVEV (reference sequence). This CDR3 has 14 residues. The ends lost 6 bases at V and 4 bases at J; junction bases unmatched: 3. The DNA for the CDR3 is TGTGCCAGCAGGGGACTAGCGGGATCGTACGAGCAGTACTTC. Translating gives CASRGLAGSYEQYF.

This chain links TRBV4-2 with TRBJ2-7; a possible D gene is TRBD2 (6 bases). Between the trimmed V and J ends, which lost 0 bases and 3 bases, there was a span of 21 bases. Per the germline V gene, CDR1 is LGHNA and CDR2 is YNFKEQ. The CDR3 totals 18 residues. The CDR3 sequence: CASSQDVGGLQIYYEQYF. Here the CDR3 DNA reads TGTGCCAGCAGCCAAGATGTTGGGGGACTTCAAATATACTACGAGCAGTACTTC.

The chain recombines TRBV5-1 with TRBJ2-5; 8 bases fit TRBD1. The CDR3 totals 14 residues. CDR1 and CDR2 (germline): SGHRS, YFSETQ. J gave up 5 bases and V 2 bases, and 5 bases lay outside the gene matches. The chain's CDR3 is CASSFQGARETQYF. The CDR3 nucleotides are TGCGCCAGCAGCTTTCAGGGGGCACGGGAGACCCAGTACTTC. Full variable domain (missing parts from reference TRBV5-1 and TRBJ2-5): KAGVTQTPRYLIKTRGQQVTLSCSPISGHRSVSWYQQTPGQGLQFLFEYFSETQRNKGNFPGRFSGRQFSNSRSEMNVSTLELGDSALYLCASSFQGARETQYFGPGTRLLVL.

This clone was seen once. This may stem from a read error, because a much larger clone lies one nucleotide away. CDR3 DNA sequence: TGTGCCAGCAGCTTATGGTCCTACGAGCAGTACTTC. Its protein product is CASSLWSYEQYF. The chain links TRBV7-8 to TRBJ2-7; unclear D gene. This CDR3 contains 12 residues. Germline V gene sequence: CDR1 SGHVS, CDR2 FQNEAQ. With 2 bases removed from V and 1 base from J, the gap between germline ends came to 3 bases.

In the case of this clone: Just one base apart from a much larger clone, this may be a read error. The chain combines TRBV11-1 with TRBJ1-1, with TRBD1 matching 7 bases. The CDR3 consists of 13 residues. Germline CDR1 and CDR2: SGHAT and FQDESV (reference sequence). J lost 3 bases, V lost 5 bases, and 3 bases had no gene match. The CDR3 DNA follows: TGTGCCAGCAGCCCTACAGGGGACACTGAAGCTTTCTTT. Protein: CASSPTGDTEAFF.

This chain joins TRBV25-1 and TRBJ1-1, with a possible D match to TRBD1 (6 bases). The V gene lost 9 bases and the J gene lost 7 bases, with 18 bases spanning the gap. The germline V gene has CDR1 MGHDK and CDR2 SYGVNS. The CDR3 runs to 13 residues. The CDR3 nucleotides read TGTGCCAGTAGGGAGGTGGGGGCCGATGAAGCTTTCTTT. Amino acids: CASREVGADEAFF.

This clone has only one observation. The chain carries TRBV9 and TRBJ2-1; 12 nucleotides match TRBD2. V shed 3 bases and J 5 bases; nucleotides not matched to a gene: 6. Germline V lookup: CDR1 SGDLS, CDR2 YYNGEE. This CDR3 region has 16 residues. CDR3 amino acids: CASSGGLAGYNNEQFF. CDR3 nucleotide sequence: TGTGCCAGCAGCGGAGGACTAGCGGGGTATAACAATGAGCAGTTCTTC.

This clone was observed a handful of times. The CDR3 coding sequence is TGCAGCGTTGAAAAACCCGATGAGCAGTTCTTC. It specifies CSVEKPDEQFF. The chain employs TRBV29-1 and TRBJ2-1; D remains ambiguous. V shed 2 bases and J shed 8 bases, with 7 bases lying between them. The germline V gene has CDR1 SQVTM and CDR2 ANQGSEA. There are 11 residues in the CDR3.

The gene calls are TRBV5-1 and TRBJ1-4; a possible D gene is TRBD1 (6 bases). Trimming removed 0 bases from V and 8 bases from J, with 14 bases in between. The CDR3 totals 15 residues. The germline gives CDR1 SGHRS, CDR2 YFSETQ. DNA of the CDR3: TGCGCCAGCAGCTTGGTCGGGGGGCAAGGAGAAAAACTGTTTTTT. Its protein is CASSLVGGQGEKLFF.

This clone was observed once. The CDR3, as DNA: TGTGCCAGCAGTGAAGGGAGCGGGACTACCTACGAGCAGTACTTC. This encodes CASSEGSGTTYEQYF. The chain recombines TRBV6-1 with TRBJ2-7; 7 bases map to TRBD2. The ends lost 1 base at V and 2 bases at J; junction bases unmatched: 5. CDR3 length: 15 residues. Germline lookup yields CDR1 MNHNS and CDR2 SASEGT.

This clone has just one count. The chain is built from TRBV19 and TRBJ1-2; perhaps TRBD1 as D (6 bases). The CDR3 is 19 amino acids. The V end was cut by 2 bases, the J end by 2 bases, with 24 bases between. Germline CDR1 LNHDA, CDR2 SQIVND (reference sequence). CDR3 coding DNA: TGTGCCAGTAGTATATTGGTGCGACAGGAGCGGATCCAGAACTATGGCTACACCTTC. Protein: CASSILVRQERIQNYGYTF. The full variable domain, rest sourced from reference TRBV19 and TRBJ1-2, is DGGITQSPKYLFRKEGQNVTLSCEQNLNHDAMYWYRQDPGQGLRLIYYSQIVNDFQKGDIAEGYSVSREKKESFPLTVTSAQKNPTAFYLCASSILVRQERIQNYGYTFGSGTRLTVV.

This clone was counted ten times or more. V and J are TRBV5-1 and TRBJ1-1; 12 bases agree with TRBD1. CDR1 and CDR2 from the germline V gene are SGHRS and YFSETQ. V trimming: 3 bases; J trimming: 11 bases; junction bases outside the gene matches: 8. This CDR3 has 14 residues. In DNA form, the CDR3 reads TGCGCCAGCAGCTCAGGGACAGGGGGCGGACAGGCTTTCTTT. Translation: CASSSGTGGGQAFF.

This clone has just one count. The rearrangement uses TRBV28 and TRBJ1-3; 10 positions match TRBD1. The CDR3 contains 17 residues. With V trimmed by 3 bases and J by 3 bases, 8 bases remained unmatched. Germline V gene data show CDR1 as MDHEN and CDR2 as SYDVKM. CDR3 sequence (DNA): TGTGCCAGCAGTTTTCTCTATGGGACAGGGGTTGGAAACACCATATATTTT. It is translated as CASSFLYGTGVGNTIYF.

The chain is built from TRBV28 and TRBJ2-1; 7 nucleotides align to TRBD2. Trimming took 3 bases from V and 4 from J; bases not matched to a gene: 9. This CDR3 is built from 16 residues. Germline CDR1 reads MDHEN; CDR2 reads SYDVKM. The CDR3 spells CASSFQAGPGYNEQFF. For the CDR3, the DNA is TGTGCCAGCAGTTTCCAAGCGGGACCCGGTTACAATGAGCAGTTCTTC.

The chain couples TRBV7-6 to TRBJ1-1; 7 bases align to TRBD1. Germline V gives CDR1 SGHVS, CDR2 FNYEAQ. This CDR3 is built from 14 residues. The junction had 5 bases not matched to a gene; V was cut back by 4 bases and J by 3 bases. The chain's CDR3 is CASSSRGRDTEAFF. The CDR3 bases are TGTGCCAGCAGCTCCAGGGGGAGGGACACTGAAGCTTTCTTT.

The chain is built from TRBV11-3 and TRBJ2-3; 9 bases line up with TRBD1. Germline V lookup: CDR1 SGHNT, CDR2 YENEEA. The CDR3 is made up of 14 amino acids. V lost 5 bases, J lost 4 bases, and 4 bases stayed unmatched. The CDR3 here is CASSPRQGADTQYF. DNA of the CDR3: TGTGCCAGCAGCCCTCGACAGGGGGCAGATACGCAGTATTTT.

Many counts were recorded for this clone. The rearrangement links TRBV5-5 to TRBJ2-7; TRBD1 matches 7 bases. Germline values: CDR1 SGHKS, CDR2 YYEKEE (reference sequence). This CDR3 is 17 amino acids long. After removal of 2 bases from V and 4 bases from J, the junction contained 15 bases not matched to a gene. The CDR3 DNA follows: TGTGCCAGCAGCTTTTTCTTTTCGGGACAGAGCCGATACGAGCAGTACTTC. Protein product: CASSFFFSGQSRYEQYF.

The chain links TRBV11-2 to TRBJ2-1; 14 positions match TRBD2. Per germline, CDR1 SGHAT and CDR2 FQNNGV. Unmatched junction bases numbered 0, after V lost 4 bases and J lost 4 bases. There are 15 residues in the CDR3. CDR3 sequence (DNA): TGTGCCAGCAGCTGGACTAGCGGGGGGTACAATGAGCAGTTCTTC. Translated: CASSWTSGGYNEQFF.

The J gene is TRBJ2-7, the V gene TRBV2, with D uncertain. The CDR3 is 14 residues long. Per germline, CDR1 SNHLY and CDR2 FYNNEI. The V and J ends lost 10 bases and 0 bases respectively, with 16 bases between them. The CDR3 sequence is CATRVSTFSYEQYF. The CDR3 nucleotides read TGTGCCACCCGGGTCAGCACCTTCTCCTACGAGCAGTACTTC.

Points on this clone: A much more abundant neighbour one base away suggests this may be a read error. J is TRBJ1-1 and V is TRBV2, with no clear D. The germline V gene encodes CDR1 SNHLY and CDR2 FYNNEI. The CDR3 spans 11 residues. Trimming removed 5 bases at V and 0 bases at J, with 1 base between. The CDR3 coding sequence is TGTGCCAGCAGTCTGAACACTGAAGCTTTCTTT. Translation: CASSLNTEAFF.